Given below is one TCR beta chain in context. Its antigen is undetermined. Sequencing was performed with immunoSEQ multiplex PCR; in TCRdb, only in-frame clones are kept and a portion is missing. The repertoire holds some 87,000 clones, with about 96% as singletons. The CDR3 is 14 residues long. Between the trimmed V and J ends, which lost 3 bases and 0 bases, there was a span of 6 bases. Germline assignment: CDR1 KGHSH and CDR2 LQKENI. These data originate in a study of cytomegalovirus exposure and HLA in healthy donors. Whole-study results and caveats: Reported performance of the classifier showed diagnosis of cytomegalovirus status with high specificity and sensitivity. Subsequent analysis of the 120 or so validation repertoires found a tendency for first-cohort TCR clusters to co-occur. Three CMV-associated chains were confirmed in vitro to be specific for CMV antigens.

The gene calls are TRBV18 and TRBJ1-3; D not certain. Input material: PBMCs. The origin of this receptor is a woman in her late teens or twenties in good health and CMV-seronegative. CDR3 in DNA: TGTGCCAGCTCACCCCAGAACTCTGGAAACACCATATATTTT. Protein product: CASSPQNSGNTIYF.